The table lists the clone carrying this TCR beta chain with many counts. This sample was included in a study of regulatory T cells in long-lasting Graves disease. Germline trimming cut 10 bases from V and 9 bases from J; bases unmatched to any gene: 12. Germline V gives CDR1 MNHEY, CDR2 SVGEGT. This CDR3 is built from 13 residues. Stated time point: newly diagnosed GD, antithyroid drugs for less than 3 months. TCR sequences were obtained from RNA taken from PBMCs. The TCR beta library used iRepertoire HTBI primers with Arm-PCR amplification of CDR3. TCRdb recomputed calls from the multiplex PCR reads with MiXCR, one row per CDR3 protein. This sample has some 340,000 distinct CDR3 sequences, with 10% to 15% found just once. The sample also formed part of further work on T cells in Graves' hyperthyroidism and ophthalmopathy. As reported in that work: Initially, a first-round RT-PCR of the TCR CDR3 employed the HTBI primer set. Blood shared most expanded thyroid clonotypes above 0.001.

The receptor was isolated from a woman in her late teens or twenties with Graves disease. The specimen comprised peripheral blood mononuclear cells (PBMCs), sampled at new diagnosis, from a patient treated with antithyroid drugs. The chain recombines TRBV6-2 or TRBV6-3 with TRBJ2-1; 7 positions agree with TRBD2. CDR3 DNA: TGTGCCACAGTTACCGGGGGGTTGAGTGAGCAGTTCTTC. Translated, it gives CATVTGGLSEQFF.